This entry lists 10 T cell receptor beta chains sequenced from one sample in a study of T-cell memory formation after mild COVID-19. TCRdb analysed the 5' RACE reads with MiXCR anew, one entry per CDR3 protein. The sample has about 540,000 distinct CDR3 sequences, over 20% seen once. Sample: PBMCs or a T cell subset sorted from them (not recorded which). The source of these receptors is an adult woman who had mild COVID-19 (a few samples of this study predate the infection). Cell type and time point are not known.

This clonotype turned up a few times. The V and J genes are TRBV5-1 and TRBJ2-7, with 9 nucleotides matching TRBD1. Looked up from germline, CDR1 is SGHRS and CDR2 is YFSETQ. The length of the CDR3 is 16 residues. V lost 1 base, J lost 0 bases, and 5 bases stayed unmatched. As DNA, the CDR3 is TGCGCCAGCAGCTTGACGGGGACAGGGTACTCCTACGAGCAGTACTTC. Its translation: CASSLTGTGYSYEQYF.

This clonotype occurred a few times. This chain uses TRBV12-3 or TRBV12-4 with TRBJ2-4, with 10 bases identical to TRBD2. After removal of 5 bases from V and 6 bases from J, the junction contained 7 bases not matched to a gene. The CDR3 runs to 15 residues. The DNA of the CDR3 is TGTGCCAGCAGTCTACCGGGACTAGCGACAAACATTCAGTACTTC. Translation gives CASSLPGLATNIQYF.

Only a few counts were recorded for this clonotype. V usage is TRBV20-1 and J usage is TRBJ2-2; TRBD1 is a possible D gene (5 bases). The germline CDR1 and CDR2 sequences are DFQATT and SNEGSKA (reference sequence). The CDR3 spans 15 residues. The ends were cut back, 0 bases at V and 4 bases at J, with 12 bases in the middle. This CDR3 is CSARDAGRGTGELFF. CDR3 nucleotides: TGCAGTGCTAGAGACGCAGGGCGAGGCACCGGGGAGCTGTTTTTT.

This clonotype showed up just a few times. The V and J genes are TRBV11-3 and TRBJ2-2; TRBD2 agrees at 7 bases. Losses at the gene ends were 3 bases for V and 1 base for J; bases not matched to a gene: 11. CDR1 and CDR2 from the germline V gene are SGHNT and YENEEA. The length of the CDR3 is 18 residues. The CDR3 DNA reads TGTGCCAGCAGCTTCATCGGCCTAGCGGTAGAGAACACCGGGGAGCTGTTTTTT. It is translated as CASSFIGLAVENTGELFF.

The rearrangement links TRBV20-1 to TRBJ1-2; D is undetermined. Looked up from germline, CDR1 is DFQATT and CDR2 is SNEGSKA (reference sequence). This CDR3 is 13 amino acids long. Trimming removed 4 bases at V and 3 bases at J, with 12 bases between. The CDR3 reads CSAIGSYYYGYTF. The CDR3 DNA reads as TGCAGTGCTATCGGGTCCTACTACTATGGCTACACCTTC.

V and J are TRBV2 and TRBJ1-1, with D possibly being TRBD1 (6 bases). The CDR3 has 13 residues. The V gene lost 2 bases and the J gene lost 13 bases, with 17 bases spanning the gap. Looked up from germline, CDR1 is SNHLY and CDR2 is FYNNEI. DNA for the CDR3: TGTGCCAGCAGTGAACAGGGGTGGGCACTCGATTTCTTT. Translated, it gives CASSEQGWALDFF.

This clonotype was detected a few times. The chain is built from TRBV15 and TRBJ2-3; tentatively, D is TRBD1 (5 bases). Germline V gives CDR1 LNHNV, CDR2 YYDKDF (reference sequence). This CDR3 spans 14 amino acids. V was pared by 2 bases and J by 0 bases, with 6 bases between. Written as DNA, the CDR3 is TGTGCCACCAGCAGACAGGGCAGCACAGATACGCAGTATTTT. Protein: CATSRQGSTDTQYF.

Only a few counts were recorded for this clonotype. The chain couples TRBV29-1 to TRBJ2-3; 9 bases match TRBD2. This CDR3 spans 14 amino acids. V was clipped by 6 bases and J by 3 bases; unmatched bases: 7. CDR1 and CDR2 (germline): SQVTM, ANQGSEA. CDR3 protein: CSVETGLATDTQYF. CDR3 coding DNA: TGCAGCGTAGAAACGGGACTAGCTACAGATACGCAGTATTTT.

The chain couples TRBV6-1 to TRBJ1-1; no clear D gene. The CDR3 extends over 13 amino acids. Deletions cut 5 bases from V and 4 bases from J, with 11 bases between. Germline V gene lookup returns CDR1 MNHNS and CDR2 SASEGT. CDR3 in DNA: TGTGCCAGCAGTCCCGGGTGGGGCACTGAAGCTTTCTTT. It yields the protein CASSPGWGTEAFF.

This clonotype has just a few counts. CDR3 DNA sequence: TGTGCCAGCCGCCTCCGGGGGGAAGGAGATACGCAGTATTTT. This sequence encodes CASRLRGEGDTQYF. The rearrangement joins TRBV6-5 to TRBJ2-3; 7 bases line up with TRBD2. Germline CDR1 and CDR2: MNHEY and SVGAGI. This CDR3 has 14 residues. After removal of 8 bases from V and 5 bases from J, the junction contained 10 bases not matched to a gene.